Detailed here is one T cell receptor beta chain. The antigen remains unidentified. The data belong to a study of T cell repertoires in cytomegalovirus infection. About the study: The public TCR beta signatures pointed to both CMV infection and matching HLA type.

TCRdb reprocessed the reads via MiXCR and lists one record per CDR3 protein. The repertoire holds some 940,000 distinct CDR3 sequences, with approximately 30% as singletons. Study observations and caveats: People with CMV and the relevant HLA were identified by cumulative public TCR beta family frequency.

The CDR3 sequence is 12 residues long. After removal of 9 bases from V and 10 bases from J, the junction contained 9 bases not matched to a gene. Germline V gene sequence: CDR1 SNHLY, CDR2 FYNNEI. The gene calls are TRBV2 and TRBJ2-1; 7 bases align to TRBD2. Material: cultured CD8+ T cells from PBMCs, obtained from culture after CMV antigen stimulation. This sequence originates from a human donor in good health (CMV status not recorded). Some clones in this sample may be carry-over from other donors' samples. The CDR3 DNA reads TGTGCCAGGGGAGGGAGTAGCGACGAGCAGTTCTTC. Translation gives CARGGSSDEQFF.